This T cell receptor beta chain was captured in a study of blood T cell repertoires in COVID-19. The overall study: The United States, Italy and Spain were the sources of the acute and convalescent COVID-19 samples. T cells, B-cell-depleted T cells, or PBMCs provided the cDNA or gDNA that served as material.

Original handling: Estimation of nucleated cell counts relied on the amplification of reference gene primers. Produced via immunoSEQ multiplex PCR; TCRdb's table is partial and in-frame only. V and J calls and clone size are as listed in that table; D and trimming were resolved from the DNA. The table lists around 200,000 clones, approximately 85% of them singletons. Germline assignment: CDR1 SNHLY and CDR2 FYNNEI. The length of the CDR3 is 17 residues. V gave up 0 bases and J gave up 1 base, with 13 bases separating them. The chain combines TRBV2 with TRBJ2-4; D possibly corresponds to TRBD2 (6 bases). The sequenced sample was peripheral blood. The clonotype was recovered from a man between 60 and 70 years old with acute or convalescent COVID-19. This chain's CDR3 is CASSEAPGLSAKNIQYF. Here the CDR3 DNA reads TGTGCCAGCAGTGAAGCCCCCGGACTAAGCGCCAAAAACATTCAGTACTTC.